Listed here is a single TCR beta chain. Its antigen remains unknown. The data are from a study of neoadjuvant nivolumab and ipilimumab in lung cancer. Study outcomes and limitations: Pathologic regression was not significantly tied to TCR clonality. TCR receptors were sequenced in few samples.

Trimming at V came to 3 bases and at J to 5 bases, leaving 7 bases not matched to a gene. Germline-derived CDR1 and CDR2 are GTSNPN and SVGIG (reference sequence). The CDR3 has 14 residues. Sequenced by immunoSEQ multiplex PCR; TCRdb stores in-frame clones only, minus some. The sample yields thousands of clones, approximately 80% seen once. The sample in question was tumor tissue, obtained after neoadjuvant nivolumab, alone or with ipilimumab, at or shortly before surgery. The source is an adult with non-small cell lung cancer. The rearrangement uses TRBV30 and TRBJ1-3; TRBD1 aligns across 7 bases. The CDR3 loop reads CAWSRGTDRNTIYF. The CDR3 DNA follows: TGTGCCTGGAGCCGAGGGACAGATCGAAACACCATATATTTT.